This is a list of T cell receptor beta chains from one sample in a study of T cells in Graves' hyperthyroidism and ophthalmopathy. A single record per CDR3 protein comes from TCRdb applying MiXCR to the multiplex PCR reads. The table has approximately 560,000 distinct CDR3 sequences, about half seen once. Sample: peripheral blood or thyroid tissue (not recorded which). These receptors were obtained from a woman aged 18-29 years with Graves' hyperthyroidism. Both conserved end residues are part of each CDR3. A D gene is named only where the DNA matches it firmly. Clone size is given for some rows only: seen once, a few or many times, or a class if the clone is expanded.

d_gene: TRBD1
j_gene: TRBJ2-7
v_gene: TRBV5-5
abundance: NA
CDR3nt: TGTGCCAGCAGCTTGGAGGGACAGGGATACGAGCAGTACTTC
CDR3aa: CASSLEGQGYEQYF

d_gene: NA
j_gene: TRBJ1-6
v_gene: TRBV9
abundance: few
CDR3nt: TGTGCCAGCAGCGGGGGGACGCCGGATTCACCCCTCCACTTT
CDR3aa: CASSGGTPDSPLHF

d_gene: NA
j_gene: TRBJ1-6
v_gene: TRBV5-4
abundance: once
CDR3nt: TGTGCCAGCAGTTATTCCAACAGGCGCCCACCCCTCCACTTT
CDR3aa: CASSYSNRRPPLHF

d_gene: TRBD2
j_gene: TRBJ2-7
v_gene: TRBV20-1
abundance: NA
CDR3nt: TGCAGTGCCCCCAGGGGGACTAGCGGCGGCGAGCAGTACTTC
CDR3aa: CSAPRGTSGGEQYF

d_gene: TRBD1
j_gene: TRBJ1-2
v_gene: TRBV2
abundance: many
CDR3nt: TGTGCCAGCAGGACCGACAGGGGAAGCTATGGCTACACCTTC
CDR3aa: CASRTDRGSYGYTF

d_gene: TRBD1
j_gene: TRBJ1-1
v_gene: TRBV7-8
abundance: NA
CDR3nt: TGTGCCAGCAGCTCTCGGACAGGGAGTTCGGAGTCAGCTTTCTTT
CDR3aa: CASSSRTGSSESAFF

d_gene: TRBD1
j_gene: TRBJ1-2
v_gene: TRBV10-3
abundance: few
CDR3nt: TGTGCCAGCAGTAGACACCGACAGGGTCGGGAGGGCTACACCTTC
CDR3aa: CASSRHRQGREGYTF

d_gene: NA
j_gene: TRBJ1-1
v_gene: TRBV7-9
abundance: few
CDR3nt: TGTGCCAGCAGCTTATATGTGAACACTGAAGCTTTCTTT
CDR3aa: CASSLYVNTEAFF

d_gene: NA
j_gene: TRBJ1-2
v_gene: TRBV6-1
abundance: NA
CDR3nt: TGTGCCAGCAGTGAAGCGGCGACCAGGGTGGGAGGCTACACCTTC
CDR3aa: CASSEAATRVGGYTF

d_gene: NA
j_gene: TRBJ1-2
v_gene: TRBV29-1
abundance: NA
CDR3nt: TGCAGCATTTGGGGGAGGACGAACTATGGCTACACCTTC
CDR3aa: CSIWGRTNYGYTF

d_gene: NA
j_gene: TRBJ1-3
v_gene: TRBV2
abundance: many
CDR3nt: TGTGCCAGCGGCACGGGGGTTGGAGCTGGAAACACCATATATTTT
CDR3aa: CASGTGVGAGNTIYF

d_gene: NA
j_gene: TRBJ1-1
v_gene: TRBV20-1
abundance: NA
CDR3nt: TGCAGTGCCGACGACCGGGGGCAGCCTGAAGCTTTCTTT
CDR3aa: CSADDRGQPEAFF

d_gene: NA
j_gene: TRBJ1-6
v_gene: TRBV2
abundance: once
CDR3nt: TGTGCCAGCAGTGAATCCAGGACATCGAAGGGATCACCCCTCCACTTT
CDR3aa: CASSESRTSKGSPLHF

d_gene: NA
j_gene: TRBJ1-5
v_gene: TRBV12-3/TRBV12-4
abundance: NA
CDR3nt: TGTGCCAGCAGTTTCAGAGGACCCCATCAGCCCCAGCATTTT
CDR3aa: CASSFRGPHQPQHF

d_gene: NA
j_gene: TRBJ2-2
v_gene: TRBV2
abundance: NA
CDR3nt: TGTGCCAGCAGTGAGGTTAGCGTGAACACCGGGGAGCTGTTTTTT
CDR3aa: CASSEVSVNTGELFF

d_gene: NA
j_gene: TRBJ2-7
v_gene: TRBV25-1
abundance: NA
CDR3nt: TGTGCCAGCAGCAGTCGCTGGGACTTCGTCGAGCAGTACTTC
CDR3aa: CASSSRWDFVEQYF

d_gene: TRBD2
j_gene: TRBJ2-7
v_gene: TRBV10-3
abundance: NA
CDR3nt: TGTGCCGTACGTATCCTAGCGGGGGCCTACGAGCAGTACTTC
CDR3aa: CAVRILAGAYEQYF

d_gene: TRBD1
j_gene: TRBJ1-5
v_gene: TRBV20-1
abundance: few
CDR3nt: TGCAGTGCTAGCGGGACAGGGGCCAGGAGCAATCAGCCCCAGCATTTT
CDR3aa: CSASGTGARSNQPQHF

d_gene: NA
j_gene: TRBJ1-2
v_gene: TRBV29-1
abundance: many
CDR3nt: TGCAGCGTTGCTCTATCCGGGGGCTACACCTTC
CDR3aa: CSVALSGGYTF

d_gene: NA
j_gene: TRBJ2-5
v_gene: TRBV9
abundance: many
CDR3nt: TGTGCCAGCAGCGACGGGACTCTCGAGACCCAGTACTTC
CDR3aa: CASSDGTLETQYF

d_gene: NA
j_gene: TRBJ1-1
v_gene: TRBV7-9
abundance: NA
CDR3nt: TGTGCCAGCAGCCAAAGACAGTTCACTGAAGCTTTCTTT
CDR3aa: CASSQRQFTEAFF

d_gene: NA
j_gene: TRBJ1-1
v_gene: TRBV10-3
abundance: many
CDR3nt: TGTGCCATCAGTGAGTCAAGGGGCACCGACACTGAAGCTTTCTTT
CDR3aa: CAISESRGTDTEAFF

d_gene: TRBD2
j_gene: TRBJ2-5
v_gene: TRBV20-1
abundance: NA
CDR3nt: TGCAGTGCTAGGGGCCCGGGAGGGTACCAAGAGACCCAGTACTTC
CDR3aa: CSARGPGGYQETQYF

d_gene: NA
j_gene: TRBJ1-2
v_gene: TRBV10-3
abundance: many
CDR3nt: TGTGCCATCAGTGACAAAGGCTATGGCTACACCTTC
CDR3aa: CAISDKGYGYTF

d_gene: NA
j_gene: TRBJ2-7
v_gene: TRBV7-9
abundance: NA
CDR3nt: TGTGCCAGCAGCTTAGCGACAGACCCAGCTTACGAGCAGTACTTC
CDR3aa: CASSLATDPAYEQYF

d_gene: TRBD1
j_gene: TRBJ1-2
v_gene: TRBV10-3
abundance: NA
CDR3nt: TGTGCCACCGGACAGGGGCGAGAATTGAACTATGGCTACACCTTC
CDR3aa: CATGQGRELNYGYTF

d_gene: NA
j_gene: TRBJ2-7
v_gene: TRBV7-2
abundance: many
CDR3nt: TGTGCCAGCAGCTTACAAGCGGACCGCTCCTACGAGCAGTACTTC
CDR3aa: CASSLQADRSYEQYF

d_gene: NA
j_gene: TRBJ2-7
v_gene: TRBV10-3
abundance: NA
CDR3nt: TGTGCCATCAAGTCGGGAGAAAGGGGGCAGAGCTACGAGCAGTACTTC
CDR3aa: CAIKSGERGQSYEQYF

d_gene: TRBD1
j_gene: TRBJ1-4
v_gene: TRBV6-1
abundance: NA
CDR3nt: TGTGCCAGTACGGACAGGGGAAATGGAAAACTGTTTTTT
CDR3aa: CASTDRGNGKLFF

d_gene: TRBD2
j_gene: TRBJ2-2
v_gene: TRBV7-2
abundance: NA
CDR3nt: TGTGCCAGCGTCGGGCTAGCGGCAACCCGGGAGCTGTTTTTT
CDR3aa: CASVGLAATRELFF

d_gene: NA
j_gene: TRBJ1-6
v_gene: TRBV15
abundance: NA
CDR3nt: TGTGCCACCAGCAGAGTTGCTGGGACTGGCAATAATTCACCCCTCCACTTT
CDR3aa: CATSRVAGTGNNSPLHF

d_gene: TRBD1
j_gene: TRBJ1-5
v_gene: TRBV7-3
abundance: NA
CDR3nt: TGTGCCAGCAGTTCAGGGGGCAGTCAGCCCCAGCATTTT
CDR3aa: CASSSGGSQPQHF

d_gene: NA
j_gene: TRBJ1-1
v_gene: TRBV15
abundance: few
CDR3nt: TGTGCTCAACAGCGTCCCCGGCCTGAAGCTTTCTTT
CDR3aa: CAQQRPRPEAFF

d_gene: TRBD1
j_gene: TRBJ2-7
v_gene: TRBV25-1
abundance: NA
CDR3nt: TGTGCCAGCAGAACAGGACAGGGGATCGACGAGCAGTACTTC
CDR3aa: CASRTGQGIDEQYF

d_gene: NA
j_gene: TRBJ2-5
v_gene: TRBV7-2
abundance: many
CDR3nt: TGTGCCAGCAGCGCAACGGTAGAGACCCAGTACTTC
CDR3aa: CASSATVETQYF

d_gene: TRBD1
j_gene: TRBJ2-7
v_gene: TRBV2
abundance: NA
CDR3nt: TGTGCCAGCGTGCGACAGGGTGGCCACGAGCAGTACTTC
CDR3aa: CASVRQGGHEQYF

d_gene: NA
j_gene: TRBJ1-6
v_gene: TRBV5-5
abundance: few
CDR3nt: TGTGCCAGCAGCTTGGAACATCGGGGGGGTAATTCACCCCTCCACTTT
CDR3aa: CASSLEHRGGNSPLHF

d_gene: NA
j_gene: TRBJ2-2
v_gene: TRBV20-1
abundance: NA
CDR3nt: TGCAGTGCTTACCCCAGGAGCCCTAACACCGGGGAGCTGTTTTTT
CDR3aa: CSAYPRSPNTGELFF

d_gene: TRBD2
j_gene: TRBJ2-7
v_gene: TRBV11-1
abundance: NA
CDR3nt: TGTGCCAGCAGTTACTCCGGACTAGCGTTGTCCTACGAGCAGTACTTC
CDR3aa: CASSYSGLALSYEQYF

d_gene: NA
j_gene: TRBJ1-2
v_gene: TRBV7-2
abundance: many
CDR3nt: TGTGCCAGCAGCTTGAGGCAGGGCGCCGGCTACACCTTC
CDR3aa: CASSLRQGAGYTF

d_gene: TRBD2
j_gene: TRBJ2-7
v_gene: TRBV10-2
abundance: NA
CDR3nt: TGCGCCAGCAGTGAGTCTTCTAGCGGGCGCTCCTACGAGCAGTACTTC
CDR3aa: CASSESSSGRSYEQYF

d_gene: NA
j_gene: TRBJ2-2
v_gene: TRBV7-2
abundance: NA
CDR3nt: TGTGCCAGCAGCTTCTCGGGGAGTCCTACCGGGGAGCTGTTTTTT
CDR3aa: CASSFSGSPTGELFF

d_gene: NA
j_gene: TRBJ2-5
v_gene: TRBV7-2
abundance: many
CDR3nt: TGTGCCAGCAGCCCCGGGTCTAGCAGGGTGCAAGAGACCCAGTACTTC
CDR3aa: CASSPGSSRVQETQYF

d_gene: NA
j_gene: TRBJ1-3
v_gene: TRBV6-5
abundance: NA
CDR3nt: TGTGCCAGCTTGGACCAGGTGGGAAACACCATATATTTT
CDR3aa: CASLDQVGNTIYF

d_gene: NA
j_gene: TRBJ2-6
v_gene: TRBV19
abundance: NA
CDR3nt: TGTGCCAGTAGCGCAAAAACCTCTGGGGCCAACGTCCTGACTTTC
CDR3aa: CASSAKTSGANVLTF

d_gene: TRBD1
j_gene: TRBJ1-6
v_gene: TRBV7-9
abundance: many
CDR3nt: TGTGCCAGCAGTCCAACAGGGGGGAATTCACCCCTCCACTTT
CDR3aa: CASSPTGGNSPLHF

d_gene: TRBD2
j_gene: TRBJ2-7
v_gene: TRBV7-2
abundance: NA
CDR3nt: TGCGCCAGCAGCCAACAACGGGAGGGCTCCTACGAGCAGTACTTC
CDR3aa: CASSQQREGSYEQYF

d_gene: NA
j_gene: TRBJ2-7
v_gene: TRBV11-2
abundance: NA
CDR3nt: TGTGCCAGCACATTGGACGACTCCTACGAGCAGTACTTC
CDR3aa: CASTLDDSYEQYF

d_gene: NA
j_gene: TRBJ1-2
v_gene: TRBV24-1
abundance: few
CDR3nt: TGTGCCAGCAGTGACCCGAGTCTTTGGGGCTACACCTTC
CDR3aa: CASSDPSLWGYTF